This is a list of T cell receptor beta chains from one sample in a study of cytomegalovirus exposure and HLA in healthy donors. Here immunoSEQ multiplex PCR was the method, and the copy in TCRdb shows in-frame clones only, minus some. The repertoire consists of about 82,000 clones, with approximately 79% occurring once and the leading ten covering 13%. Source material: PBMCs. The receptors come from a human donor in good health. Both conserved end residues are part of each CDR3.

CDR3aa: CASSQVGGGYRRAYNEQFF
v_gene: TRBV4-1

CDR3aa: CASSPQGNTEAFF
v_gene: TRBV11-2

CDR3aa: CASSSSGVESPLHF
v_gene: TRBV7-9

CDR3aa: CASSQNNKREAFF
v_gene: TRBV4-2

CDR3aa: CASSFGRDYGYTF
v_gene: TRBV27

CDR3aa: CASSVGVGGSEAFF
v_gene: TRBV9

CDR3aa: CASSLGQGPEKLFF
v_gene: TRBV4-1

CDR3aa: CASSIRLAGSTQYF
v_gene: TRBV19

CDR3aa: CASSLVGTVEAFF
v_gene: TRBV5-8

CDR3aa: CASSNSETQYF
v_gene: TRBV19

CDR3aa: CASSQEEGRSYEQYF
v_gene: TRBV4-1

CDR3aa: CATGEGVAEAFF
v_gene: TRBV19

CDR3aa: CASSPGENEKLFF
v_gene: TRBV7-9

CDR3aa: CASSVTGGSYEQFF
v_gene: TRBV2

CDR3aa: CASGQGRHQPQNF
v_gene: TRBV15

CDR3aa: CASSRGGLAGGGEQFF
v_gene: TRBV4-1

CDR3aa: CASSLGSSRNSPLHF
v_gene: TRBV5-6

CDR3aa: CSALGQGGPEAFF
v_gene: TRBV29-1

CDR3aa: CASSLTDFTEAFF
v_gene: TRBV2

CDR3aa: CASSPYGGITGELFF
v_gene: TRBV27

CDR3aa: CASSQVWVGTEGDYGYTF
v_gene: TRBV4-3

CDR3aa: CASSPTGTKLPATNEKLFF
v_gene: TRBV7-2

CDR3aa: CASSHVGGTRGEAFF
v_gene: TRBV4-1

CDR3aa: CASSPGPGYYEQYF
v_gene: TRBV18

CDR3aa: CASSIGGNVQYSNQPQHF
v_gene: TRBV19

CDR3aa: CASQDSLNTEAFF
v_gene: TRBV10-1

CDR3aa: CASSWRDRGVYGYTF
v_gene: TRBV5-4

CDR3aa: CANRRRALLPYEQYF
v_gene: TRBV6-5